This T cell receptor beta chain emerged from a study of T cell repertoires in cytomegalovirus infection. General study points: CMV carriers having the relevant HLA were flagged by cumulative public TCR beta family frequency.

From germline, CDR1 is LNHDA and CDR2 SQIVND (reference sequence). V gave up 4 bases and J gave up 0 bases; unmatched junction bases: 11. CDR3 size: 17 residues. This clonotype has more than one count but fewer than ten. The antigen is not known. TCRdb re-called the reads with MiXCR, one entry per CDR3 protein. The sample carries approximately 990,000 distinct CDR3 sequences, about 33% recorded once. V is TRBV19 and J is TRBJ1-1; 7 bases fit TRBD1. The specimen comprised cultured CD8+ T cells from PBMCs, sampled from culture after CMV antigen stimulation. This clonotype was sampled from a human donor in good health (CMV status not recorded). Some clones in this sample may be carry-over from other donors' samples. CDR3 in DNA: TGTGCCAGTAGTAAAACTAGGACAGGAGTTTTGAACACTGAAGCTTTCTTT. Residues: CASSKTRTGVLNTEAFF.